This T cell receptor beta chain was recovered during a study of shared clonotypes between healthy human individuals. Naive CD8 cells lacked CD45RO, underwent positive selection for CCR7 and left out terminally differentiated effector memory CD45RA+ cells. Sequencing used immunoSEQ multiplex PCR; TCRdb keeps in-frame clones, though not all of them. The table has about 610,000 clones, roughly 96% seen once. Germline V gene data show CDR1 as SGHVS and CDR2 as FQNEAQ. The CDR3 runs to 15 residues. Trimming cost V 3 bases and J 10 bases; bases outside gene matches: 10. Sample: naive CD8+ T cells sorted from blood. This receptor was identified in a woman in her 30s in good health. The chain is built from TRBV7-8 and TRBJ1-1; TRBD1 matches at 11 bases. The CDR3 protein is CASSLHHGTGGLAFF. The DNA of the CDR3 is TGTGCCAGCAGCTTGCACCATGGGACAGGGGGTTTAGCTTTCTTT. The full variable domain, completed using reference TRBV7-8 and TRBJ1-1, is GAGVSQSPRYKVAKRGQDVALRCDPISGHVSLFWYQQALGQGPEFLTYFQNEAQLDKSGLPSDRFFAERPEGSVSTLKIQRTQQEDSAVYLCASSLHHGTGGLAFFGQGTRLTVV.